The next 31 T cell receptor beta chains were all read from a single sample in a study of beta chain features in type 1 diabetes. These receptors have no identified antigens. General study findings and limits: Patients with Type 1 diabetes showed moderately but significantly shorter TCRB CDR3s in all four CD4+ subsets.

Expressed TCRB transcripts were sequenced because the isolated RNA had all been reverse transcribed beforehand. Method: immunoSEQ multiplex PCR; TCRdb's copy keeps in-frame clones and lacks some. The table has roughly 300,000 clones, roughly 8.8% seen once. The specimen was central memory CD4+ T cells from blood. Receptors were obtained from a man aged 30-40 years with type 1 diabetes.

CDR3 protein: CASSFGLGSSYEQYF. In nucleotides, the CDR3 is TGCGCCAGCAGCTTCGGACTTGGCAGCTCCTACGAGCAGTACTTC. This chain connects TRBV5-1 to TRBJ2-7, with D tentatively TRBD2 (5 bases). The CDR3 contains 15 residues. The V and J ends lost 2 bases and 0 bases respectively, with 12 bases between them. CDR1 is SGHRS and CDR2 is YFSETQ in the germline V gene.

This clone was seen only a few times. The V call is TRBV4-1, the J call TRBJ2-3; 9 bases fit TRBD1. CDR3 length: 14 amino acids. Germline V CDR1 and CDR2: MGHRA, YSYEKL. Trimming took 0 bases from V and 7 from J; bases not matched to a gene: 2. The CDR3 DNA is TGCGCCAGCAGCCAAGACGACAGGGGGTATACGCAGTATTTT. Encoded protein: CASSQDDRGYTQYF.

There are a few counts of this clone. The chain has TRBV11-3 and TRBJ2-2; D gene uncertain. There are 11 residues in the CDR3. Germline-derived CDR1 and CDR2 are SGHNT and YENEEA. The ends were cut back, 4 bases at V and 8 bases at J, with 5 bases in the middle. CDR3 residues: CASSSRGELFF. CDR3 DNA sequence: TGTGCCAGCAGCTCTAGGGGGGAGCTGTTTTTT.

As DNA, the CDR3 is TGTGCCAGCAGCTTTCCCTCCCGGGACAGGGAACGGAGGGAGCAGTACTTC. It codes for CASSFPSRDRERREQYF. The chain links TRBV7-9 to TRBJ2-7; 9 bases fit TRBD1. Germline assignment: CDR1 SEHNR and CDR2 FQNEAQ (reference sequence). The CDR3 is 17 amino acids. After removal of 3 bases from V and 7 bases from J, the junction contained 16 bases not matched to a gene.

This clone came up many times. The chain carries TRBV23-1 and TRBJ1-1; 9 nucleotides agree with TRBD1. TRBV23-1 is labeled an ORF, and its function is uncertain. Unmatched junction bases numbered 8, after V lost 0 bases and J lost 6 bases. The CDR3 length is 16 residues. CDR3 nucleotide sequence: TGCGCCAGCAGTCAATCAAGGGGGACAGGGAGGGCTGAAGCTTTCTTT. This translates into CASSQSRGTGRAEAFF.

This clone was counted ten times or more. The chain combines TRBV7-9 with TRBJ1-2; D unresolved. CDR1 and CDR2 from the germline V gene are SEHNR and FQNEAQ (reference sequence). Deletions cut 0 bases from V and 8 bases from J, with 16 bases between. The CDR3 contains 15 residues. CDR3 bases: TGTGCCAGCAGCTTAGCGGGAGGGTTATCGTACGGCTACACCTTC. It yields the protein CASSLAGGLSYGYTF.

This clone was seen a handful of times. CDR3 sequence: CASSSRGGYNEQFF. CDR3 nucleotide sequence: TGTGCCAGCAGCTCGCGGGGGGGCTACAATGAGCAGTTCTTC. V is TRBV7-6 and J is TRBJ2-1; 9 positions agree with TRBD2. There are 14 residues in the CDR3. CDR1 is SGHVS and CDR2 is FNYEAQ in the germline V gene. Unmatched junction bases numbered 1, after V lost 4 bases and J lost 3 bases.

V gene TRBV7-9 combines with J gene TRBJ2-5; D is possibly TRBD1 (6 bases). There are 14 residues in the CDR3. V lost 1 base and J 3 bases, leaving 9 bases between the germline ends. Germline values: CDR1 SEHNR, CDR2 FQNEAQ (reference sequence). CDR3 residues: CASSLGQGKETQYF. CDR3 bases: TGTGCCAGCAGCTTAGGGCAGGGGAAAGAGACCCAGTACTTC.

Worth noting for this clone: At the DNA level, this CDR3 is encoded by other sequences in the same sample as well. The gene calls are TRBV6-5 and TRBJ2-2; D is ambiguous. Germline V gene data show CDR1 as MNHEY and CDR2 as SVGAGI. V was clipped by 0 bases and J by 8 bases, with 4 bases between them. CDR3 length equals 12 residues. CDR3 loop: CASSYSVGELFF. CDR3 DNA sequence: TGTGCCAGCAGTTACTCGGTTGGGGAGCTGTTTTTT.

The V call is TRBV5-1, the J call TRBJ2-3, with a weak D call TRBD2 (7 bases). Trimming left V 4 bases short and J 1 base short, with 13 bases between. Germline assignment: CDR1 SGHRS and CDR2 YFSETQ. This CDR3 comprises 15 residues. The CDR3 spells CASSPGGLGTDTQYF. CDR3 coding DNA: TGCGCCAGCAGCCCCGGGGGGCTGGGCACAGATACGCAGTATTTT.

This clone was seen a handful of times. The CDR3 DNA follows: TGTGCCAGCAGTTACGAGCACGGACCCTACGAGCAGTACTTC. It specifies CASSYEHGPYEQYF. V usage is TRBV6-6 and J usage is TRBJ2-7; D gene ambiguous. The V gene lost 2 bases and the J gene lost 2 bases, with 10 bases spanning the gap. Germline V gene sequence: CDR1 MNHNY, CDR2 SVGAGI (reference sequence). This CDR3 region has 14 residues.

In its sample, this clone was seen a few times. V usage is TRBV9 and J usage is TRBJ2-7; D remains ambiguous. The CDR3 runs 14 residues. Germline V lookup: CDR1 SGDLS, CDR2 YYNGEE. V dropped 0 bases and J dropped 1 base, with 8 bases sitting between them. CDR3 nucleotides: TGTGCCAGCAGCGTAGAGGCCTCTTCCTACGAGCAGTACTTC. Encoded protein: CASSVEASSYEQYF. The full variable domain, rest sourced from reference TRBV9 and TRBJ2-7, is DSGVTQTPKHLITATGQRVTLRCSPRSGDLSVYWYQQSLDQGLQFLIQYYNGEERAKGNILERFSAQQFPDLHSELNLSSLELGDSALYFCASSVEASSYEQYFGPGTRLTVT.

This clone was found a few times. The chain has TRBV7-8 and TRBJ2-2, with 8 bases lining up with TRBD1. Germline CDR1 reads SGHVS; CDR2 reads FQNEAQ. CDR3 size: 15 residues. The trim removed 5 bases at V and 4 bases at J, leaving 6 bases unmatched. The CDR3 region is CASSPQGAATGELFF. The CDR3 nucleotides read TGTGCCAGCAGCCCCCAGGGGGCGGCCACCGGGGAGCTGTTTTTT. The full variable domain, its missing parts supplied by reference TRBV7-8 and TRBJ2-2, is GAGVSQSPRYKVAKRGQDVALRCDPISGHVSLFWYQQALGQGPEFLTYFQNEAQLDKSGLPSDRFFAERPEGSVSTLKIQRTQQEDSAVYLCASSPQGAATGELFFGEGSRLTVL.

The chain couples TRBV4-1 to TRBJ2-7; maybe TRBD2 (5 bases). In germline, CDR1 is MGHRA, CDR2 YSYEKL. The ends were cut back, 1 base at V and 9 bases at J, with 16 bases in the middle. The CDR3 consists of 14 residues. CDR3 in amino acids: CASSQGHAGKGQYF. As DNA, the CDR3 is TGCGCCAGCAGCCAAGGTCATGCCGGGAAAGGGCAGTACTTC.

This clone was recorded a few times. The chain has TRBV7-9 and TRBJ1-2; D remains unclear. The CDR3 has 12 amino acids. The germline V gene has CDR1 SEHNR and CDR2 FQNEAQ (reference sequence). The CDR3 sequence is CVVEGPNYGYTF. The CDR3 DNA is TGTGTGGTAGAGGGTCCGAACTATGGCTACACCTTC.

This clone was counted many times. The chain joins TRBV6-6 to TRBJ2-7; TRBD2 matches at 8 bases. The germline V gene has CDR1 MNHNY and CDR2 SVGAGI (reference sequence). Trimming at V came to 7 bases and at J to 2 bases, leaving 10 bases not matched to a gene. CDR3 length: 15 amino acids. The CDR3 loop reads CASTGGQEVTYEQYF. DNA of the CDR3: TGTGCCAGCACGGGAGGGCAGGAAGTAACCTACGAGCAGTACTTC.

In its sample, this clone was seen a few times. The V call is TRBV5-4, the J call TRBJ2-1; 8 bases agree with TRBD1. The germline CDR1 and CDR2 sequences are SGHNT and YYREEE (reference sequence). The V gene end was trimmed by 4 bases and the J gene end by 5 bases; junction bases not matched to a gene: 8. CDR3 length equals 15 residues. CDR3 DNA sequence: TGTGCCAGCAGCCCGAGACAGGGGTCCGACAATGAGCAGTTCTTC. It encodes CASSPRQGSDNEQFF.

The J gene is TRBJ1-5, the V gene TRBV9; no clear D gene. Trimming pared 3 bases from V and 2 bases from J, leaving 9 bases between. The CDR3 length is 14 residues. In germline, CDR1 is SGDLS, CDR2 YYNGEE. CDR3 sequence (DNA): TGTGCCAGCAGCGAAGACTCGGGCAATCAGCCCCAGCATTTT. It specifies CASSEDSGNQPQHF.

This chain links TRBV5-1 with TRBJ2-7; TRBD2 is a possible D gene (5 bases). The CDR3 consists of 15 residues. From germline, CDR1 is SGHRS and CDR2 YFSETQ. V shed 4 bases and J shed 0 bases, with 14 bases lying between them. The CDR3 sequence is CASSPGSPSSYEQYF. CDR3 DNA: TGCGCCAGCAGCCCTGGGAGTCCGAGCTCCTACGAGCAGTACTTC.

The rearrangement joins TRBV2 to TRBJ2-2, with TRBD1 identical over 9 bases. The germline V gene encodes CDR1 SNHLY and CDR2 FYNNEI. There are 15 residues in the CDR3. V shed 6 bases and J 2 bases; nucleotides not matched to a gene: 4. The CDR3 coding sequence is TGTGCCAGCAGAAGGACAGGGGTAAACACCGGGGAGCTGTTTTTT. This gives the protein CASRRTGVNTGELFF.

This clone has just a few counts. The gene calls are TRBV2 and TRBJ2-3; TRBD1 might be the D (6 bases). CDR1 SNHLY and CDR2 FYNNEI come from the germline V gene. Between the trimmed V and J ends, which lost 5 bases and 0 bases, there was a span of 18 bases. This CDR3 comprises 17 residues. The CDR3 sequence: CASSLRPDRRSTDTQYF. The CDR3 DNA reads TGTGCCAGCAGTCTCCGCCCGGACAGAAGAAGCACAGATACGCAGTATTTT.

J is TRBJ1-6 and V is TRBV19; D is uncertain. CDR3 size: 14 residues. V was clipped by 5 bases and J by 7 bases, with 12 bases between them. The germline CDR1 and CDR2 sequences are LNHDA and SQIVND (reference sequence). CDR3 nucleotides: TGTGCCAGTAGTTTGCAGAGTGTGAATTCACCCCTCCACTTT. This codes for CASSLQSVNSPLHF.

The chain recombines TRBV19 with TRBJ2-1; 7 nucleotides match TRBD2. Germline CDR1 and CDR2: LNHDA and SQIVND (reference sequence). V shed 7 bases, J shed 3 bases, and the junction held 9 bases outside the gene matches. This CDR3 comprises 15 residues. This CDR3 is CASTLGGGGYNEQFF. The CDR3, as DNA: TGTGCCAGTACCCTCGGAGGCGGGGGCTACAATGAGCAGTTCTTC. Full variable domain (outside the CDR3, taken from reference TRBV19 and TRBJ2-1): DGGITQSPKYLFRKEGQNVTLSCEQNLNHDAMYWYRQDPGQGLRLIYYSQIVNDFQKGDIAEGYSVSREKKESFPLTVTSAQKNPTAFYLCASTLGGGGYNEQFFGPGTRLTVL.

This clone was counted a few times. CDR3 in DNA: TGCGCCAGCAGCCAAGAATTTGAGGCAGATACGCAGTATTTT. Protein sequence: CASSQEFEADTQYF. The gene calls are TRBV4-3 and TRBJ2-3; D is ambiguous. The CDR3 contains 14 residues. Germline CDR1 and CDR2: LGHNA and YSLEER. Trimming stripped 0 bases from V and 4 bases from J, with 8 bases between.

This clone occurred a few times. V is TRBV11-2 and J is TRBJ1-2; D remains ambiguous. Trimming took off 1 base at V and 10 bases at J, with 10 bases between the two ends. Germline assignment: CDR1 SGHAT and CDR2 FQNNGV. The CDR3 runs to 12 residues. The CDR3 nucleotides are TGTGCCAGCAGCTTAGGGACTGCGGACTACACCTTC. Protein: CASSLGTADYTF.

The chain employs TRBV29-1 and TRBJ2-3; 9 bases are shared with TRBD2. Germline V gives CDR1 SQVTM, CDR2 ANQGSEA. This CDR3 has 14 amino acids. Unmatched junction bases numbered 6, after V lost 7 bases and J lost 1 base. CDR3 protein: CSARRGGGTDTQYF. CDR3 DNA: TGCAGCGCCCGGCGGGGGGGTGGCACAGATACGCAGTATTTT.

This clone was recorded a few times. The chain employs TRBV6-6 and TRBJ1-5; D is unclear. Germline lookup yields CDR1 MNHNY and CDR2 SVGAGI (reference sequence). The CDR3 is made up of 12 amino acids. V gave up 6 bases and J gave up 11 bases, with 14 bases separating them. CDR3 sequence: CASSPRPGAQHF. The CDR3 DNA reads as TGTGCCAGCAGCCCCCGGCCCGGAGCCCAGCATTTT.

This chain uses TRBV11-2 with TRBJ2-2; no definite D call. Germline CDR1 SGHAT, CDR2 FQNNGV. With 0 bases removed from V and 4 bases from J, the gap between germline ends came to 12 bases. The CDR3 covers 16 residues. CDR3 DNA: TGTGCCAGCAGCTTAGATCTGGCCTGGCCCACCGGGGAGCTGTTTTTT. As protein: CASSLDLAWPTGELFF.

This clone has more than one count but fewer than ten. The chain combines TRBV14 with TRBJ2-3; D is perhaps TRBD1 (6 bases). The ends were cut back, 7 bases at V and 0 bases at J, with 11 bases in the middle. Germline V gives CDR1 SGHDN, CDR2 FVKESK. The CDR3 is made up of 14 amino acids. DNA of the CDR3: TGTGCCAGCAAAACAGGGATTAGCACAGATACGCAGTATTTT. This gives the protein CASKTGISTDTQYF.

This clone was counted between two and nine times. The chain couples TRBV6-5 to TRBJ2-1; D may be TRBD1 (6 bases). V was clipped by 1 base and J by 5 bases, with 9 bases between them. This CDR3 has 14 residues. The germline V gene has CDR1 MNHEY and CDR2 SVGAGI. The CDR3 coding sequence is TGTGCCAGCAGTTACTTAGGGGGACACAATGAGCAGTTCTTC. Translation: CASSYLGGHNEQFF.

This chain uses TRBV5-1 with TRBJ2-1; D is possibly TRBD2 (5 bases). Germline V lookup: CDR1 SGHRS, CDR2 YFSETQ. The ends were cut back, 0 bases at V and 7 bases at J, with 14 bases in the middle. This CDR3 is built from 15 residues. CDR3 sequence: CASSLAGNSENEQFF. CDR3 bases: TGCGCCAGCAGCTTGGCCGGGAACTCGGAGAATGAGCAGTTCTTC.